This TCR beta chain derives from a study of blood T cell repertoires in COVID-19. About the research overall: From the United States, Italy and Spain came samples of acute and convalescent COVID-19. PBMCs, B-cell-depleted T cells, or T cells were the source of the cDNA or gDNA that made up the material.

In the original analysis: Quantification of nucleated cells was approximated via reference gene primer amplification. Clones were read by immunoSEQ multiplex PCR, and TCRdb kept only the in-frame ones, dropping some. V, J and clone size reflect that table, while D and trimming were determined from the DNA. The table includes around 100,000 clones, roughly 85% detected once. The CDR3 spans 14 residues. The germline CDR1 and CDR2 sequences are SGDLS and YYNGEE. Trimming took 1 base from V and 4 from J, leaving 6 bases between them. V usage is TRBV9 and J usage is TRBJ1-6; possible D gene TRBD1, 5 bases. Input material: peripheral blood. The receptor was derived from a man between 45 and 60 years old in a cohort sampled during active COVID-19. DNA of the CDR3: TGTGCCAGCAGCGTAACAGGATATAATTCACCCCTCCACTTT. Translation: CASSVTGYNSPLHF.